This record concerns one TCR beta chain sequence. These data come from a study of T cell changes during pregnancy in multiple sclerosis. Between the trimmed V and J ends, which lost 6 bases and 4 bases, there was a span of 15 bases. This CDR3 has 14 residues. The germline V gene encodes CDR1 MDHEN and CDR2 SYDVKM. The assay was immunoSEQ multiplex PCR, and TCRdb's table has in-frame clones only and misses some. The top ten clones hold around 1.5% of a sample with about 68,000 clones, around nine tenths of them seen once. This specimen consisted of peripheral blood, obtained in the third trimester of pregnancy. This chain uses TRBV28 with TRBJ1-2; D possibly corresponds to TRBD1 (6 bases). This TCR came from a female donor with multiple sclerosis, enrolled in a pregnancy study. The CDR3 here is CASSSSGAGYGYTF. CDR3 bases: TGTGCCAGCAGCTCCTCAGGGGCTGGCTATGGCTACACCTTC.